This TCR beta chain comes out of a study of shared clonotypes between healthy human individuals. Findings of the study overall: The researchers took only blood, and tissue repertoires probably look different.

Libraries were prepared by immunoSEQ multiplex PCR; TCRdb keeps only in-frame clonotypes and omits some of them. This sample has 1.4 million to 1.5 million clones, with more than 95% found just once. To note about this clone: Its antigen is as yet unknown.

There are 12 residues in the CDR3. Unmatched junction bases numbered 2, after V lost 4 bases and J lost 6 bases. Germline CDR1 is SNHLY and CDR2 is FYNNEI. This sequence originates from a man in his thirties or forties in good health. The sample was naive CD4+ T cells sorted from blood. Sample subset: CD45RA+ positively selected. This chain connects TRBV2 to TRBJ1-2; TRBD1 matches 7 bases. The CDR3 reads CASSVRGDGYTF. As DNA, the CDR3 is TGTGCCAGCAGTGTCAGGGGGGATGGCTACACCTTC.